The present TCR beta chain was sequenced within a study of shared clonotypes between healthy human individuals. As for the study in general: CD4 naive and memory got three plates each, CD8 naive two, CD8 memory one. Whole-study findings and limits: The rarefaction results pointed to incomplete sorted-subset sequencing despite large depth.

The CDR3 consists of 14 residues. The V end was cut by 6 bases, the J end by 7 bases, with 15 bases between. Germline CDR1 is MNHNS and CDR2 is SASEGT. This clone came up a few times. Its antigen is still unknown. The method was immunoSEQ multiplex PCR; TCRdb's version includes in-frame clones alone and lacks a portion of them. The sample has about 300,000 clones, approximately 74% seen once. The genes are TRBV6-1 and TRBJ2-2; TRBD2 might be the D (7 bases). Sequenced material: memory CD4+ T cells sorted from blood. Subset defined: CD45RA-negative fraction. The receptor was derived from a man aged 30-40 years in good health. The CDR3 DNA reads TGTGCCAGCAGGGGGGGGCCCCGCGGCGGGGAGCTGTTTTTT. This translates into CASRGGPRGGELFF.